One and the same sample provided the 14 T cell receptor beta chains below, sequenced in a study of lymphopenia after photon versus proton radiotherapy (dated by TCRdb to the late 2010s). Library method: the immunoSEQ multiplex PCR assay. In its TCRdb copy, this immuneACCESS table keeps in-frame sequences only and misses some clones. Where compared with another copy, unresolved V genes explain less than half of these, and the others have no known cause. The sample records some 70,000 clones, 80% to 90% of which are singletons. The ten largest clones take up 9.5% to 14% of the sample. The source was peripheral blood, collected from a patient treated with proton-based radiotherapy. All receptors derive from a man older than 75 with esophageal cancer.

V gene TRBV4-3 combines with J gene TRBJ1-1, with D unclear. Per the germline V gene, CDR1 is LGHNA and CDR2 is YSLEER. The CDR3 has 16 residues. V lost 1 base and J 4 bases, leaving 16 bases between the germline ends. CDR3 sequence (DNA): TGCGCCAGCAGCCAAGGGGCAGCCAATTTTGCCACTGAAGCTTTCTTT. Amino acid sequence: CASSQGAANFATEAFF.

The rearrangement joins TRBV11-2 to TRBJ2-1; no reliable D call. Trimming removed 5 bases from V and 10 bases from J, with 12 bases in between. There are 12 residues in the CDR3. Germline CDR1 is SGHAT and CDR2 is FQNNGV. In nucleotides, the CDR3 is TGTGCCAGCAGCATTAGTAGTATGGAGCAGTTCTTC. Protein product: CASSISSMEQFF.

A few counts support this clone. This sequence joins TRBV6-5 and TRBJ1-6; no reliable D call. Trimming shortened V by 8 bases and J by 9 bases, and 14 bases separated the two germline ends. The CDR3 loop spans 13 amino acids. Germline V gives CDR1 MNHEY, CDR2 SVGAGI. The CDR3 here is CASGSSSGSPLHF. The CDR3 bases are TGTGCCAGCGGGAGTTCGTCAGGTTCACCCCTCCACTTT.

This chain connects TRBV11-2 to TRBJ2-4; TRBD2 aligns across 7 bases. With V trimmed by 0 bases and J by 3 bases, 8 bases remained unmatched. The CDR3 spans 17 residues. CDR1 SGHAT and CDR2 FQNNGV come from the germline V gene. CDR3 nucleotide sequence: TGTGCCAGCAGCTTAGATGGGGAGGGCTTGGTCAAAAACATTCAGTACTTC. Protein: CASSLDGEGLVKNIQYF.

The V gene is TRBV29-1, the J gene TRBJ2-7; either TRBD1 or TRBD2 may supply D (5 bases each). Per germline, CDR1 SQVTM and CDR2 ANQGSEA. V was clipped by 6 bases and J by 5 bases, with 20 bases between them. CDR3 length: 14 amino acids. The CDR3 DNA reads TGCAGCGTAGATAGGGGACCCGAAACGGACGAGCAGTACTTC. Translating it yields CSVDRGPETDEQYF.

The CDR3 DNA sequence: TGTGCCAGTAGTACCCTCACCGACCCGGGAAGCTCCTATAATTCACCCCTCCACTTT. It specifies CASSTLTDPGSSYNSPLHF. This chain connects TRBV19 to TRBJ1-6; D not resolved. Germline CDR1 and CDR2: LNHDA and SQIVND (reference sequence). With 4 bases removed from V and 0 bases from J, the gap between germline ends came to 19 bases. CDR3 size: 19 residues.

This chain uses TRBV5-4 with TRBJ2-7; 7 positions match TRBD1. CDR1 and CDR2 from the germline V gene are SGHNT and YYREEE (reference sequence). This CDR3 region has 15 residues. V trimming: 0 bases; J trimming: 8 bases; junction bases outside the gene matches: 11. CDR3 sequence reads: CASSLGGTEPTQQYF. The CDR3 bases are TGTGCCAGCAGCTTGGGGGGGACAGAGCCTACGCAGCAGTACTTC.

This clone was seen once. V and J are TRBV10-3 and TRBJ2-3; no definite D call. Trimming pared 0 bases from V and 8 bases from J, leaving 18 bases between. Germline assignment: CDR1 ENHRY and CDR2 SYGVKD. This CDR3 spans 16 amino acids. CDR3 coding DNA: TGTGCCATCAGTGAGTCGCGGAACGAAGGGCCGGGTACGCAGTATTTT. Translated: CAISESRNEGPGTQYF.

V is TRBV5-5 and J is TRBJ2-3; TRBD2 matches 10 bases. Trimming cost V 5 bases and J 1 base; bases outside gene matches: 7. The CDR3 consists of 16 residues. CDR1 and CDR2 (germline): SGHKS, YYEKEE (reference sequence). The CDR3, as DNA: TGTGCCAGCAGTCTGATTAGCGGGGGGCGCACAGATACGCAGTATTTT. Translated, it gives CASSLISGGRTDTQYF.

The chain links TRBV6-6 to TRBJ1-6, with 7 bases matching TRBD1. Germline loops: CDR1 MNHNY, CDR2 SVGAGI (reference sequence). The CDR3 consists of 14 residues. With V trimmed by 3 bases and J by 8 bases, 4 bases remained unmatched. CDR3 DNA sequence: TGTGCCAGCAGTTATCAGGGGGGGGATTCACCCCTCCACTTT. This gives the protein CASSYQGGDSPLHF.

This chain connects TRBV6-1 to TRBJ1-6; D remains unclear. V gave up 8 bases and J gave up 8 bases, with 13 bases separating them. CDR3 size: 13 residues. From germline, CDR1 is MNHNS and CDR2 SASEGT. CDR3 nucleotides: TGTGCCAGCGTCGACATAAGAGATTCACCCCTCCACTTT. Residues: CASVDIRDSPLHF.

This chain joins TRBV4-1 and TRBJ2-1; TRBD1 might be the D (6 bases). The CDR3 extends over 18 amino acids. The V end lost 6 bases, the J end lost 2 bases, and 23 bases lay between the germline ends. Germline CDR1 and CDR2: MGHRA and YSYEKL. The CDR3 nucleotides are TGCGCCAGCAGACCCGGGACACTCGTACCACAACCCTACAATGAGCAGTTCTTC. It specifies CASRPGTLVPQPYNEQFF.

The chain carries TRBV11-2 and TRBJ2-2; TRBD2 might be the D (5 bases). Per the germline V gene, CDR1 is SGHAT and CDR2 is FQNNGV. This CDR3 comprises 13 residues. Trimming left V 4 bases short and J 7 bases short, with 10 bases between. The CDR3 spells CASSSLGGGELFF. DNA of the CDR3: TGTGCCAGCAGCTCACTAGGCGGCGGGGAGCTGTTTTTT.

The V and J genes are TRBV2 and TRBJ2-1, with D tentatively TRBD1 or TRBD2 (5 bases each). The V and J ends lost 11 bases and 7 bases respectively, with 21 bases between them. Germline-derived CDR1 and CDR2 are SNHLY and FYNNEI. The CDR3 is made up of 14 amino acids. CDR3 in amino acids: CAFEGTTGWNEQFF. The CDR3 bases are TGTGCCTTCGAAGGGACCACCGGTTGGAATGAGCAGTTCTTC.